A selection of T cell receptor beta chains follows, all from one sample in a study of shared clonotypes between healthy human individuals. Some clones are missing from TCRdb's copy, which holds only in-frame ones; the method was immunoSEQ multiplex PCR. The profile covers about 690,000 clones, with around 91% appearing a single time and about 34% taken by the ten largest. The sample consisted of memory CD8+ T cells from PBMCs. The receptor source for this set is a man between 18 and 35 years old in good health. Some clones in this sample may be carry-over from other donors' samples. CDR3s include the opening cysteine and the closing phenylalanine or tryptophan. D genes are given only for firm matches. The listing skips clone size in some rows; elsewhere it reads once, few, many or a size class.

TRBD1,TRBJ1-1,TRBV7-9,many,TGTGCCAGCAGCAGCCGGGACAGGGGGCTGGGAGGGGCTGAAGCTTTCTTT,CASSSRDRGLGGAEAFF
TRBD2,TRBJ2-7,TRBV5-5,-,TGTGCCAGCAGCTTATTAGCGGGAGGTGCCTACGAGCAGTACTTC,CASSLLAGGAYEQYF
-,TRBJ1-2,TRBV7-2,-,TGTGCCAGCAGCACCCGACAGGATCCTAACTATGGCTACACCTTC,CASSTRQDPNYGYTF
TRBD2,TRBJ2-1,TRBV6-5,-,TGTGCCAGCAGTCTTCTAGCGGGAGTGGGTAATGAGCAGTTCTTC,CASSLLAGVGNEQFF
-,TRBJ1-2,TRBV29-1,-,TGCAGCGTCACGGACAGTCGGTTTTATGGCTACACCTTC,CSVTDSRFYGYTF
TRBD2,TRBJ2-1,TRBV7-9,-,TGTGCCAGCAGTCGGGACTATCTGAACAATGAGCAGTTCTTC,CASSRDYLNNEQFF
-,TRBJ1-5,TRBV2,-,TGTGCCAGCAGTGAGGAACCCCAGCCCCAGCATTTT,CASSEEPQPQHF
-,TRBJ1-2,TRBV28,-,TGTGCCAGCAGTTTAACCAGCAACTATGGCTACACCTTC,CASSLTSNYGYTF
TRBD1,TRBJ1-1,TRBV4-3,-,TGCGCCAGCAGCCCCCGGACAGGCGGCTTGGGGGACACTGAAGCTTTCTTT,CASSPRTGGLGDTEAFF
TRBD1,TRBJ2-7,TRBV6-5,once,TGTGCCAGCACCGCCGACAGGGAACACGAGCAGTACTTC,CASTADREHEQYF
-,TRBJ1-5,TRBV27,-,TGTGCCAGCAGTTTAGATTGGATAGGCAATCAGCCCCAGCATTTT,CASSLDWIGNQPQHF
-,TRBJ2-2,TRBV7-2,-,TGTGCCAGCAGCTTAGGGTCCAAACACCCACTGAACACCGGGGAGCTGTTTTTT,CASSLGSKHPLNTGELFF
-,TRBJ1-4,TRBV28,-,TGTGCCAGCAGTTTATTCCCGTCAGAGGGGAAACTGTTTTTT,CASSLFPSEGKLFF
-,TRBJ2-7,TRBV11-2,-,TGTGCCAGCAGCTTCGCATCGGGACTCTACGAGCAGTACTTC,CASSFASGLYEQYF
-,TRBJ2-1,TRBV27,-,TGTGCCAGCACTTACCATTCCGGGACGTCTACCTACAATGAGCAGTTCTTC,CASTYHSGTSTYNEQFF
-,TRBJ2-1,TRBV30,-,TGTGCCGGAAAAGCGGTCCACTCCTACAATGAGCAGTTCTTC,CAGKAVHSYNEQFF
TRBD1,TRBJ1-1,TRBV11-2,-,TGTGCCAGCAGCTCCCCCGGGACAGGGATCCCTGAAGCTTTCTTT,CASSSPGTGIPEAFF
-,TRBJ1-1,TRBV19,-,TGTGCCAGTAGTATAGTCCCAGGGACGGTCACTGAAGCTTTCTTT,CASSIVPGTVTEAFF
-,TRBJ1-1,TRBV28,-,TGTGCCAGCAGTTTACCCTACTCTACTGAAGCTTTCTTT,CASSLPYSTEAFF
-,TRBJ2-1,TRBV6-4,-,TGTGCCAGCAGTGACTCAGAGCGCAATGAGCAGTTCTTC,CASSDSERNEQFF
-,TRBJ2-5,TRBV11-2,-,TGTGCCAGCAGCTTAGAATCTGGGGCCCAGTACTTC,CASSLESGAQYF
-,TRBJ2-2,TRBV28,many,TGTGCCAGCAGTTTGGGCACGAACACCGGGGAGCTGTTTTTT,CASSLGTNTGELFF
-,TRBJ2-1,TRBV29-1,-,TGCAGCGTTGGGACCGAAGGTGAGCAGTTCTTC,CSVGTEGEQFF
-,TRBJ1-1,TRBV2,-,TGTGCCAGCAGAGTCGAGCAGGGGAGGAACACTGAAGCTTTCTTT,CASRVEQGRNTEAFF
-,TRBJ2-7,TRBV6-5,-,TGTGCCAGCAGTTACTCGAATGGCGAGCAGTACTTC,CASSYSNGEQYF
TRBD2,TRBJ2-3,TRBV7-2,-,TGTGCCAGCAGCCCAGGAGTGACTAGCGGGAGGGCCTTAGATACGCAGTATTTT,CASSPGVTSGRALDTQYF
TRBD1,TRBJ1-2,TRBV6-6,-,TGTGCCAGCAGCCCTACAGGGGATGGCTACACCTTC,CASSPTGDGYTF
TRBD1,TRBJ2-7,TRBV14,-,TGTGCCAGCAGCCAAGATCATAGACAGGGGTATCGTTACGAGCAGTACTTC,CASSQDHRQGYRYEQYF
-,TRBJ1-5,TRBV19,-,TGTGCCAGTACCCCGTACGGGGATCAGCCCCAGCATTTT,CASTPYGDQPQHF
-,TRBJ1-5,TRBV10-2,-,TGCGCCAGCAGTGTTGGAGGAGTTTATAGCAATCAGCCCCAGCATTTT,CASSVGGVYSNQPQHF
TRBD1,TRBJ1-2,TRBV5-5,-,TGTGCCAGCAGCTTGGGGGACAGCTCTTATGGCTACACCTTC,CASSLGDSSYGYTF
TRBD2,TRBJ2-1,TRBV13,-,TGTGCCAGCAGCTTTGAACTAGCGGGTGGTATCGATGAGCAGTTCTTC,CASSFELAGGIDEQFF
-,TRBJ2-7,TRBV5-6,-,TGTGCCAGCAGCGCCGGATCCGTCGCCTACGAGCAGTACTTC,CASSAGSVAYEQYF
-,TRBJ2-7,TRBV28,-,TGTGCCAGCAGCTCGGTGAAACAGGAAAAAGACGAGCAGTACTTC,CASSSVKQEKDEQYF
-,TRBJ1-2,TRBV6-1,-,TGTGCCAGCTTGTCCAAGAGGGGTTTTGACTATGGCTACACCTTC,CASLSKRGFDYGYTF
-,TRBJ2-1,TRBV7-8,many,TGTGCCAGCAGCTTAGATGAAGGGGAGTATATGTTCAGATGGAATGAGCAGTTCTTC,CASSLDEGEYMFRWNEQFF
-,TRBJ1-5,TRBV4-3,-,TGCGCCAGCAGCCAAGAATTGGGGCATAGTGAGAATCAGCCCCAGCATTTT,CASSQELGHSENQPQHF
-,TRBJ1-3,TRBV7-9,-,TGTGCCAGCAGCGTACAAAGCCGTTCTGGAAACACCATATATTTT,CASSVQSRSGNTIYF
-,TRBJ2-2,TRBV10-3,-,TGTGCCATCAGTGAGTCGGGGAGGAACACCGGGGAGCTGTTTTTT,CAISESGRNTGELFF
-,TRBJ2-7,TRBV5-1,-,TGCGCCAGCAGCCAGTCCTACGAGCAGTACTTC,CASSQSYEQYF
TRBD2,TRBJ2-1,TRBV27,-,TGTGCCAGCATCGAGCACCCTTGGCGGGAGAGTCCTGGTGAGCAGTTCTTC,CASIEHPWRESPGEQFF
-,TRBJ2-7,TRBV4-1,-,TGCGCCAGCAGCCAAGAAGAGGTGCCGAGTTCCTACGAGCAGTACTTC,CASSQEEVPSSYEQYF
-,TRBJ1-1,TRBV5-1,few,TGCGCCAGCAGCTTTGGCACTGAAGCTTTCTTT,CASSFGTEAFF
-,TRBJ2-7,TRBV7-9,-,TGTGCCAGCAGTTATGACGGACTGCGCGGGATTTTCTCCTACGAGCAGTACTTC,CASSYDGLRGIFSYEQYF
TRBD2,TRBJ2-1,TRBV27,-,TGTGCCAGCAGTTTAGCGGCTAGCGGGTACAATGAGCAGTTCTTC,CASSLAASGYNEQFF
-,TRBJ2-5,TRBV28,once,TGTGCCAGCAGTTGGGGGGCCGGCGGGAGTGGAGAGACCCAGTACTTC,CASSWGAGGSGETQYF
-,TRBJ2-1,TRBV2,-,TGTGCCAGCTCCCAGGGACCTTTAGTCCATGAGCAGTTCTTC,CASSQGPLVHEQFF
-,TRBJ2-3,TRBV2,-,TGTGCCAGCAGTGAAAGGGCGACAAGCATCACAGATACGCAGTATTTT,CASSERATSITDTQYF
TRBD1,TRBJ2-7,TRBV9,-,TGTGCCAGCAGCAGGGGTGGGGGACAGGGGGCCTACGAGCAGTACTTC,CASSRGGGQGAYEQYF
-,TRBJ1-1,TRBV2,-,TGTGCCAGGACCCTTAGACCTGAAGCTTTCTTT,CARTLRPEAFF
-,TRBJ2-1,TRBV4-3,once,TGCGCCAGCAGCCAAGACGCCCCGGACACGCGCAATGAGCAGTTCTTC,CASSQDAPDTRNEQFF
TRBD2,TRBJ2-2,TRBV5-4,-,TGTGCCAGCAGCATGCGGGAGGCCGTGGCTATAAACACCGGGGAGCTGTTTTTT,CASSMREAVAINTGELFF
-,TRBJ2-5,TRBV28,-,TGTGCCATTGCGGACCTAAAGACCCAGTACTTC,CAIADLKTQYF
-,TRBJ1-5,TRBV28,-,TGTGCCAGCAGTTTATATCAGAATCAGCCCCAGCATTTT,CASSLYQNQPQHF
-,TRBJ1-1,TRBV4-1,-,TGCGCCAGCAGCCAAAGAGGGAAATTGAACACTGAAGCTTTCTTT,CASSQRGKLNTEAFF
-,TRBJ2-5,TRBV4-1,-,TGCGCCAGCAGCCTAGGTCTGGAGCAGTACTTC,CASSLGLEQYF
TRBD1,TRBJ1-2,TRBV5-4,-,TGTGCCAGCAGCCCGGAACCGGGACAGGTACGCGGCTACACCTTC,CASSPEPGQVRGYTF
-,TRBJ2-7,TRBV13,-,TGTGCCAGCAGCTTAGACGGGTACGAGCAGTACTTC,CASSLDGYEQYF
-,TRBJ2-2,TRBV27,once,TGTGCCAGCAGTTTGGGCCCGGGAGCAGGTTCTGGGGAGCTGTTTTTT,CASSLGPGAGSGELFF